The 12 T cell receptor beta chains given below trace back to one sample, sequenced in a study of Tregs in tolerant kidney transplant recipients. TCRdb keeps only in-frame clones here, not all; method: immunoSEQ multiplex PCR. The sample has about 19,000 clones; about three fifths are singletons. No antigen has been identified for these receptors. The sequencing input was Tregs from blood cultured with allogeneic cells. Every receptor here comes from a human donor in good health.

The genes are TRBV10-3 and TRBJ2-7; 14 bases map to TRBD2. CDR1 is ENHRY and CDR2 is SYGVKD in the germline V gene. V trimming: 10 bases; J trimming: 3 bases; junction bases outside the gene matches: 14. The CDR3 sequence is 17 residues long. CDR3: CASTGTSGGGFRYEQYF. The DNA for the CDR3 is TGTGCCAGTACCGGGACTAGCGGGGGAGGGTTCCGCTACGAGCAGTACTTC.

The gene calls are TRBV19 and TRBJ1-2; TRBD1 matches at 8 bases. The length of the CDR3 is 15 residues. J lost 5 bases, V lost 5 bases, and 10 bases had no gene match. The germline CDR1 and CDR2 sequences are LNHDA and SQIVND (reference sequence). The CDR3 here is CASSRGTGRGYGYTF. In DNA, the CDR3 is TGTGCCAGTAGTCGCGGGACAGGTCGGGGGTATGGCTACACCTTC.

In this sample, this clone turned up a few times. J is TRBJ2-3 and V is TRBV4-2; 7 bases line up with TRBD2. V gave up 1 base and J gave up 4 bases; unmatched junction bases: 5. CDR1 and CDR2 from the germline V gene are LGHNA and YNFKEQ. The CDR3 has 15 amino acids. CDR3 coding DNA: TGTGCCAGCAGCCAAGGGGGGGGAGGGGCAGATACGCAGTATTTT. It encodes CASSQGGGGADTQYF.

The rearrangement uses TRBV7-3 and TRBJ2-3, with TRBD1 matching over 8 bases. V lost 6 bases, J lost 0 bases, and 5 bases stayed unmatched. Looked up from germline, CDR1 is SGHTA and CDR2 is FQGTGA. The CDR3 is 15 amino acids. The CDR3 sequence is CASRGWTGSTDTQYF. The CDR3 bases are TGTGCCAGCAGGGGTTGGACAGGGAGCACAGATACGCAGTATTTT.

The chain joins TRBV21-1 to TRBJ2-3; TRBD1 is the table's D call and was not checked against the DNA. TRBV21-1 is designated a pseudogene. The CDR3 totals 15 residues. CDR3 amino acids: CASSSGQGYTDTQYF. The DNA of the CDR3 is TGTGCCAGCAGCTCGGGACAGGGTTACACAGATACGCAGTATTTT.

The chain employs TRBV6-5 and TRBJ2-7, with D possibly matching TRBD2 (6 bases). The length of the CDR3 is 15 residues. In germline, CDR1 is MNHEY, CDR2 SVGAGI. V lost 6 bases and J lost 2, with 17 bases in between. CDR3 protein: CASSPSAGNPYEQYF. The CDR3 DNA reads as TGTGCCAGCAGCCCTAGCGCTGGGAATCCCTACGAGCAGTACTTC.

This sequence joins TRBV6-6 and TRBJ2-7; 8 positions match TRBD1. V lost 2 bases and J lost 5; bases outside the gene matches: 11. Germline lookup yields CDR1 MNHNY and CDR2 SVGAGI (reference sequence). This CDR3 contains 16 residues. This CDR3 reads CASSYAWTGLRNEQYF. The CDR3 bases are TGTGCCAGCAGTTACGCCTGGACAGGGCTAAGGAACGAGCAGTACTTC.

This clone was recorded once. The rearrangement uses TRBV11-3 and TRBJ2-1, with 9 bases that match TRBD2. After removal of 6 bases from V and 0 bases from J, the junction contained 6 bases not matched to a gene. Per the germline V gene, CDR1 is SGHNT and CDR2 is YENEEA. This CDR3 has 16 amino acids. The CDR3 DNA sequence: TGTGCCAGCAGTTATAGCGGGGGCAACTCCTACAATGAGCAGTTCTTC. Its protein product is CASSYSGGNSYNEQFF.

V gene TRBV5-8 combines with J gene TRBJ2-7; no clear D gene. Trimming took 4 bases from V and 0 from J, leaving 17 bases between them. Germline V gene sequence: CDR1 SGHTS, CDR2 YDEGEE. This CDR3 contains 16 residues. CDR3 region: CASSPHLPRPSYEQYF. As DNA, the CDR3 is TGTGCCAGCAGCCCGCATTTACCGCGGCCCTCCTACGAGCAGTACTTC.

This chain uses TRBV7-9 with TRBJ2-5, with D possibly being TRBD2 (6 bases). V was clipped by 2 bases and J by 5 bases, with 9 bases between them. Germline loops: CDR1 SEHNR, CDR2 FQNEAQ (reference sequence). The CDR3 is made up of 13 amino acids. CDR3 loop: CASSLIGGETQYF. In nucleotides, the CDR3 is TGTGCCAGCAGCTTAATAGGAGGGGAGACCCAGTACTTC. Full variable domain (rest looked up from reference TRBV7-9 and TRBJ2-5): DTGVSQNPRHKITKRGQNVTFRCDPISEHNRLYWYRQTLGQGPEFLTYFQNEAQLEKSRLLSDRFSAERPKGSFSTLEIQRTEQGDSAMYLCASSLIGGETQYFGPGTRLLVL.

CDR3 coding DNA: TGTGCCAGCAGTTACGTGGGAGAAGCTTTCTTT. Translated, it gives CASSYVGEAFF. This chain connects TRBV6-1 to TRBJ1-1, with D unclear. The length of the CDR3 is 11 residues. Trimming cost V 5 bases and J 8 bases, with 9 bases left between them. Germline V lookup: CDR1 MNHNS, CDR2 SASEGT.

The chain employs TRBV6-5 and TRBJ1-6; D gene ambiguous. This CDR3 is 14 amino acids long. The V end was cut by 0 bases, the J end by 7 bases, with 7 bases between. Looked up from germline, CDR1 is MNHEY and CDR2 is SVGAGI. The CDR3 DNA reads TGTGCCAGCAGTTACTCGGGCAGAAATTCACCCCTCCACTTT. It yields the protein CASSYSGRNSPLHF.